Below are 11 T cell receptor beta chains sequenced from a single sample in a study of T cell repertoires in cytomegalovirus infection. One entry per CDR3 protein results from TCRdb running MiXCR on the reads. The sample holds some 220,000 distinct CDR3 sequences; roughly an eighth are singletons and the top ten take approximately 1.8%. The material sequenced was PBMCs. These receptors came from a human donor in good health (CMV status not recorded). Some clones in this sample may be carry-over from other donors' samples.

Many counts were recorded for this clonotype. The genes are TRBV10-3 and TRBJ1-1; D possibly corresponds to TRBD1 (5 bases). The length of the CDR3 is 14 residues. The germline gives CDR1 ENHRY, CDR2 SYGVKD. The V end was cut by 0 bases, the J end by 4 bases, with 9 bases between. The CDR3 nucleotides are TGTGCCATCAGTGAGTCGGCAGGGAGCACTGAAGCTTTCTTT. Encoded protein: CAISESAGSTEAFF.

This clonotype was counted a few times. This chain uses TRBV28 with TRBJ2-3; a possible D gene is TRBD2 (5 bases). Looked up from germline, CDR1 is MDHEN and CDR2 is SYDVKM. V dropped 7 bases and J dropped 6 bases, with 17 bases sitting between them. This CDR3 is 14 amino acids long. The CDR3 region has the DNA TGTGCCAGCACCGGTAGCGCCCTTGGGGATACGCAGTATTTT. It codes for CASTGSALGDTQYF.

This clonotype was counted at least ten times. The chain combines TRBV28 with TRBJ1-1; TRBD1 agrees at 8 bases. The germline V gene has CDR1 MDHEN and CDR2 SYDVKM. With 6 bases clipped from V and 4 bases from J, the junction kept 10 bases outside the gene matches. This CDR3 has 15 residues. This CDR3 reads CASRAGGRRGTEAFF. In DNA, the CDR3 is TGTGCCAGCAGAGCAGGGGGCAGAAGGGGCACTGAAGCTTTCTTT.

This clonotype was seen a handful of times. J is TRBJ1-5 and V is TRBV19; D unresolved. Germline V gene lookup returns CDR1 LNHDA and CDR2 SQIVND (reference sequence). The CDR3 is made up of 14 amino acids. The V and J ends lost 0 bases and 5 bases respectively, with 8 bases between them. CDR3 sequence reads: CASSIDLGDQPQHF. The CDR3 DNA reads TGTGCCAGTAGTATAGATCTTGGGGATCAGCCCCAGCATTTT.

This clonotype was detected many times. The chain joins TRBV12-3 or TRBV12-4 to TRBJ2-1; D is ambiguous. The CDR3 length is 15 residues. V was pared by 5 bases and J by 5 bases, with 16 bases between. As DNA, the CDR3 is TGTGCCAGCAGTCCCGCCGCTCAGGTCAACAATGAGCAGTTCTTC. Translation: CASSPAAQVNNEQFF.

In this sample, this clonotype turned up many times. The DNA for the CDR3 is TGTGCCAGCAGCTTAGGGGGGACAGGGTTGAACACTGAAGCTTTCTTT. Translating it yields CASSLGGTGLNTEAFF. The chain couples TRBV7-2 to TRBJ1-1; TRBD1 matches at 9 bases. The trim removed 1 base at V and 0 bases at J, leaving 3 bases unmatched. The CDR3 extends over 16 amino acids. Per germline, CDR1 SGHTA and CDR2 FQGNSA.

This clonotype has a count of ten or more. V usage is TRBV7-8 and J usage is TRBJ1-1; no reliable D call. V was clipped by 5 bases and J by 0 bases, with 7 bases between them. This CDR3 spans 13 amino acids. Germline V gene sequence: CDR1 SGHVS, CDR2 FQNEAQ. The CDR3 spells CASSDTLNTEAFF. The CDR3 nucleotides read TGTGCCAGCAGCGATACCTTGAACACTGAAGCTTTCTTT. The full variable domain, rest sourced from reference TRBV7-8 and TRBJ1-1, is GAGVSQSPRYKVAKRGQDVALRCDPISGHVSLFWYQQALGQGPEFLTYFQNEAQLDKSGLPSDRFFAERPEGSVSTLKIQRTQQEDSAVYLCASSDTLNTEAFFGQGTRLTVV.

This clonotype was counted many times. This chain links TRBV7-2 with TRBJ1-1; 7 nucleotides line up with TRBD1. The germline CDR1 and CDR2 sequences are SGHTA and FQGNSA. The CDR3 loop spans 14 amino acids. The V and J ends lost 6 bases and 4 bases, in that order; junction bases with no gene match: 8. The CDR3 sequence: CASSRTGGGTEAFF. The CDR3 coding sequence is TGTGCCAGCAGTCGGACAGGAGGAGGCACTGAAGCTTTCTTT.

CDR3 coding DNA: TGCGCCAGCAGCCAAGCGGTGGGCAGACAGGGCCGTGGCTACACCTTC. Encoded protein: CASSQAVGRQGRGYTF. The chain employs TRBV4-3 and TRBJ1-2; 7 bases are shared with TRBD1. The V segment lost 1 base and the J segment 7 bases; nucleotides outside the gene matches: 12. The CDR3 is made up of 16 amino acids. Germline V gene sequence: CDR1 LGHNA, CDR2 YSLEER.

V usage is TRBV5-1 and J usage is TRBJ2-3; 7 bases are a match to TRBD1. The germline V gene encodes CDR1 SGHRS and CDR2 YFSETQ. The CDR3 covers 15 residues. V was clipped by 4 bases and J by 4 bases; unmatched bases: 9. The CDR3 DNA reads as TGCGCCAGCAGCCCGGACAGGACCAAGGCAGATACGCAGTATTTT. Translation gives CASSPDRTKADTQYF. Full variable domain (missing parts from reference TRBV5-1 and TRBJ2-3): KAGVTQTPRYLIKTRGQQVTLSCSPISGHRSVSWYQQTPGQGLQFLFEYFSETQRNKGNFPGRFSGRQFSNSRSEMNVSTLELGDSALYLCASSPDRTKADTQYFGPGTRLTVL.

This clonotype was counted only a few times. This chain joins TRBV19 and TRBJ1-2; 7 nucleotides match TRBD1. V lost 9 bases and J lost 4; bases outside the gene matches: 8. The germline gives CDR1 LNHDA, CDR2 SQIVND (reference sequence). CDR3 length: 13 amino acids. CDR3 DNA: TGTGCCAGCAGACAGGGAGGGCTCTATGGCTACACCTTC. As protein: CASRQGGLYGYTF.